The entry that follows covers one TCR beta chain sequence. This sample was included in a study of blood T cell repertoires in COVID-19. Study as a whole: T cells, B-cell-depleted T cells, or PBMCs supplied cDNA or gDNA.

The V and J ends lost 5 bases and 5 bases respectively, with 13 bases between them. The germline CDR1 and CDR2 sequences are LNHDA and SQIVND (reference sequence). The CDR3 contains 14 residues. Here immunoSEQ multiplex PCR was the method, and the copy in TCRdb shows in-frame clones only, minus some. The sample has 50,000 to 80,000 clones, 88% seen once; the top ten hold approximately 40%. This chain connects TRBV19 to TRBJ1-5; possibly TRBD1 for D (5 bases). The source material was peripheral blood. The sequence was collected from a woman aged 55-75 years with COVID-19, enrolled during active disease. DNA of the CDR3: TGTGCCAGTAGTGGACATCCTACCCATCAGCCCCAGCATTTT. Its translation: CASSGHPTHQPQHF.